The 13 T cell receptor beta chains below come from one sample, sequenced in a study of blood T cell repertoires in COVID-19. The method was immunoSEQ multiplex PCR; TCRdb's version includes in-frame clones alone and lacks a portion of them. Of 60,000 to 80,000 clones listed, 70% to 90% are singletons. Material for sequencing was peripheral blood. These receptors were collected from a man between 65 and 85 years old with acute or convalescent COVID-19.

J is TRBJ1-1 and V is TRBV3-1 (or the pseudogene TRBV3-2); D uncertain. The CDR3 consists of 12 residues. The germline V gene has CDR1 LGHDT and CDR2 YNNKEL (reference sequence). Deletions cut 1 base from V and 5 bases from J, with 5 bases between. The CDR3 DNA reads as TGTGCCAGCAGCCAAGGGCCGACTGAAGCTTTCTTT. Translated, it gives CASSQGPTEAFF.

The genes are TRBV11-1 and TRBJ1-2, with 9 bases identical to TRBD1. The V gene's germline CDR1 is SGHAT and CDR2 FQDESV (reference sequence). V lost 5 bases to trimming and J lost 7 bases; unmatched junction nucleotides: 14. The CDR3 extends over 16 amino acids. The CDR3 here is CASSPPGTGMLSGYTF. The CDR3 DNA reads TGTGCCAGCAGCCCACCCGGGACAGGGATGCTGAGTGGCTACACCTTC.

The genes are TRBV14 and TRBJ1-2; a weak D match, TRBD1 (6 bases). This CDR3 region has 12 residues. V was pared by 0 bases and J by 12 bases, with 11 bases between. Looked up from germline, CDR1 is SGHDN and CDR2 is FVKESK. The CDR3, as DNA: TGTGCCAGCAGCCAAGACACAGGGCTACACACCTTC. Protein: CASSQDTGLHTF.

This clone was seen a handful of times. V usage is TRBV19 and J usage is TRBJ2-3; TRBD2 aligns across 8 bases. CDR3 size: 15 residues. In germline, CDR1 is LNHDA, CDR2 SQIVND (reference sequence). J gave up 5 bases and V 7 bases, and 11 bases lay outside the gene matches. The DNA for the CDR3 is TGTGCCAGTACCCTCGCGGGGGGCTCTAAAGATACGCAGTATTTT. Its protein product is CASTLAGGSKDTQYF.

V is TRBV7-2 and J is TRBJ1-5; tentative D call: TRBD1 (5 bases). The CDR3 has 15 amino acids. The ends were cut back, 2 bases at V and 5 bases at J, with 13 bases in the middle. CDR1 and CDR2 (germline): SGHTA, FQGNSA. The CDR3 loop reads CASSLFRGGDQPQHF. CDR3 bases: TGTGCCAGCAGCTTATTCCGCGGGGGAGATCAGCCCCAGCATTTT.

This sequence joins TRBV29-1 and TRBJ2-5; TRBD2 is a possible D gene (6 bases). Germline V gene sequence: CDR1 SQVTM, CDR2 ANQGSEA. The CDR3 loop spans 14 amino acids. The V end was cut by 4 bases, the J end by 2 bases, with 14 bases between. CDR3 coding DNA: TGCAGCGTTGGTAGTTTAGGAGGGCAAGAGACCCAGTACTTC. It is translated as CSVGSLGGQETQYF.

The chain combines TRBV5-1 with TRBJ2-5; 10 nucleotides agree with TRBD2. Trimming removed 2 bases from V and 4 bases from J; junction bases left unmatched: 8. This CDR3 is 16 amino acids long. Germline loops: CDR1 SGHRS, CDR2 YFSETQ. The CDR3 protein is CASSFSLAGDSETQYF. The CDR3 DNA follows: TGCGCCAGCAGCTTCAGTCTAGCGGGAGACTCAGAGACCCAGTACTTC.

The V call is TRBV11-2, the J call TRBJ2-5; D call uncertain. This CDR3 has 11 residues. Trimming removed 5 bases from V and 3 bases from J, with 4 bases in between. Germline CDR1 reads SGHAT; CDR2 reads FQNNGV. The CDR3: CASSPKETQYF. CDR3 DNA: TGTGCCAGCAGCCCTAAAGAGACCCAGTACTTC.

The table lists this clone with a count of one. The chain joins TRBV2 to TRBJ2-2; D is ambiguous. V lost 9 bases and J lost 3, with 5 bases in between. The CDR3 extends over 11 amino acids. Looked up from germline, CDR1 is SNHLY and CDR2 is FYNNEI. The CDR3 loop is CASSDTGELFF. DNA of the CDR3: TGTGCCAGTTCAGACACCGGGGAGCTGTTTTTT.

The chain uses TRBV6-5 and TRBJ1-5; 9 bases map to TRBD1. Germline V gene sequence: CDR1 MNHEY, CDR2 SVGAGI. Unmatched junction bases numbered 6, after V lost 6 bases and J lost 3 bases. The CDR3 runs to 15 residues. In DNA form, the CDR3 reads TGTGCCAGCAGATCGACAGGGGGTGCCAATCAGCCCCAGCATTTT. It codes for CASRSTGGANQPQHF.

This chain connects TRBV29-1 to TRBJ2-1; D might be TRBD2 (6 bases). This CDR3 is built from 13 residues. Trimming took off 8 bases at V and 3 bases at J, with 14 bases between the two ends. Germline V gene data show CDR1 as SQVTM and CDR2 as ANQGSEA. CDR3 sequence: CSTGLSLYNEQFF. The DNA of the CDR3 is TGCAGCACGGGACTTTCCCTCTACAATGAGCAGTTCTTC.

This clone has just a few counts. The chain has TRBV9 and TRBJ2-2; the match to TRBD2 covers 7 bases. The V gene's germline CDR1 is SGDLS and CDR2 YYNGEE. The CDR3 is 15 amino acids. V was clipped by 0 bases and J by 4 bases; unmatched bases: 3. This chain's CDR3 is CASSVGWEGTGELFF. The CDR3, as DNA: TGTGCCAGCAGCGTAGGCTGGGAGGGCACCGGGGAGCTGTTTTTT.

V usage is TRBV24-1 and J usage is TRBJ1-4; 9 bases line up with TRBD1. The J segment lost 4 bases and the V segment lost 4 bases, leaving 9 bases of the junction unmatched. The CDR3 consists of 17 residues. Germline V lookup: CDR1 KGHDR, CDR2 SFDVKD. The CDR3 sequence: CATSERDRDPYNEKLFF. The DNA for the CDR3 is TGTGCCACCAGTGAGCGGGACAGGGACCCCTATAATGAAAAACTGTTTTTT.